This TCR beta chain is drawn from a study of tumor and adjacent non-tumor tissue in lung cancer. The template was RNA from unsorted bulk tissue. On this clonotype itself: One end of the junction varies from germline; a read error may be responsible.

The library came from three nested PCR rounds adapted from ARM-PCR protocols. TCRdb re-called the multiplex PCR reads with MiXCR, one entry per CDR3 protein. Counted here are some 74,000 distinct CDR3 sequences, roughly 72% occurring once; the ten biggest clones make up under 9.5%. The length of the CDR3 is 15 residues. CDR1 is SGHAT, CDR2 FQNNGV, per germline. The specimen sequenced was lung tumor tissue. This chain connects TRBV11-2 to TRBJ2-5; 7 nucleotides agree with TRBD2. The origin of this receptor is a woman in her thirties or forties with non-small cell lung cancer. This CDR3 is CAGSFLAGEIETQYF. The CDR3 coding sequence is TGCGCCGGCAGCTTCCTTGCGGGAGAAATCGAGACCCAGTACTTC. Complete variable domain (other parts from reference TRBV11-2 and TRBJ2-5): EAGVAQSPRYKIIEKRQSVAFWCNPISGHATLYWYQQILGQGPKLLIQFQNNGVVDDSQLPKDRFSAERLKGVDSTLKIQPAKLEDSAVYLCAGSFLAGEIETQYFGPGTRLLVL.